This T cell receptor beta chain was recovered during a study of blood T cell repertoires in COVID-19 (dated by TCRdb to the early 2020s). For context, the study as a whole: Samples covering the acute and convalescent phases of COVID-19 were provided by collaborators in the United States, Italy and Spain. A freely available public database, intended as a resource for researchers studying the immune response to SARS-CoV-2, is where the repertoires were released. Sample metadata almost always included a de-identified subject ID, COVID-19 status, age in years and sex. Samples were obtained from the ongoing ImmuneRACE study (first 160 participants) and from 1,254 subjects provided by 6 global collaborators. Subjects who had been exposed to COVID-19, were actively infected with it, or had recovered from it provided the deeply sampled blood TCRbeta repertoires that made up the dataset. The material from the prospective study consisted of cDNA or gDNA derived from T cells, B-cell-depleted T cells, or PBMCs. Where HLA class I and class II types were available, the types were taken from metadata supplied by the sample provider, not from assay-based typing. What the work shows at the level of the full study, not this receptor alone: The quantity of clinical and demographic metadata differed by source and by participant and was supplied without curation.

Another Seattle source contributed samples from volunteer blood donors who had recovered from COVID-19. Collaborating institutions collected whole blood in K2EDTA tubes following their own protocols. For TCRbeta analysis, collaborators shipped samples as frozen whole blood, isolated PBMCs, or DNA extracted from either of those sample types. This clone has just a few counts. No antigen is known for it. There are no base qualities to consult, and no much larger clone falls within one base. TCRbeta CDR3 regions were amplified from genomic DNA by means of the immunoSEQ Assay, a bias-controlled multiplex PCR. Regarding the original processing steps: The number of nucleated cells in each sample was estimated by amplification of reference gene primers within the assay. To quantify the absolute abundance of each unique TCRbeta CDR3 rearrangement, sequence reads were collapsed and filtered. For each sample, productive Simpson clonality was calculated by taking the square root of Simpson's diversity index across productive rearrangements. TCRdb re-hosts the immuneACCESS table, in-frame sequences only. Its copies lack some clones; in the studies checked, an unresolved V gene accounts for under half of them, and the cause for the rest is not known. V, J and clone size were drawn from that table, and D and trimming were deduced from the DNA. Here the sample has 200,000 to 250,000 clones; approximately 90% occur a single time. Jointly, the top ten make up roughly 6.2% of the sample.

The sequence came from a man aged 60-69 years who had recovered from COVID-19. The specimen was peripheral blood.

For the CDR3, the sequence is CASSLVGTGDEQYF. The DNA is as follows: TGTGCCAGCAGCTTAGTGGGCACGGGGGACGAGCAGTACTTC. The V and J genes are TRBV11-3 and TRBJ2-7, and the D gene may be TRBD2, 6 bases matching. Trimming at the junction amounts to 1 base on V and 5 bases on J, and the germline ends lie 12 bases apart. The germline V gene specifies SGHNT as CDR1 and YENEEA as CDR2. Spanning cysteine to phenylalanine, the CDR3 consists of 14 amino acids. CDR3 DNA only is kept here, 42 bases in frame from base 1.